These 13 T cell receptor beta chains came from one sample sequenced in a study of siplizumab effects on memory and regulatory T cells. TCRdb's copy holds only in-frame clones and misses some; the assay was immunoSEQ multiplex PCR. The sample gives about 62,000 clones, around 80% of which show up once; approximately 0.4% is in the top ten. Source material: memory CD4+ T cells sorted from blood. These receptors came from a human donor in good health.

In the case of this clone: One junction end disagrees with the germline gene, perhaps due to a read error. V gene TRBV28 combines with J gene TRBJ2-7, with D possibly being TRBD1 (5 bases). Looked up from germline, CDR1 is MDHEN and CDR2 is SYDVKM. The CDR3 is 11 residues long. CDR3: CASSTQDKINF. CDR3 DNA sequence: TGTGCCAGCAGTACCCAGGACAAGATTAACTTC.

This clone was seen a few times. The chain employs TRBV7-9 and TRBJ1-1, with D possibly TRBD1 on 5 matching bases. In germline, CDR1 is SEHNR, CDR2 FQNEAQ (reference sequence). Trimming took off 7 bases at V and 4 bases at J, with 19 bases between the two ends. The CDR3 runs 15 residues. The CDR3 region is CASTQGSGASTEAFF. CDR3 sequence (DNA): TGTGCCAGCACCCAAGGCTCTGGGGCGTCCACTGAAGCTTTCTTT. Variable domain in full (rest from reference TRBV7-9 and TRBJ1-1): DTGVSQNPRHKITKRGQNVTFRCDPISEHNRLYWYRQTLGQGPEFLTYFQNEAQLEKSRLLSDRFSAERPKGSFSTLEIQRTEQGDSAMYLCASTQGSGASTEAFFGQGTRLTVV.

This chain joins TRBV7-2 and TRBJ2-3, with a weak D call TRBD2 (6 bases). V dropped 4 bases and J dropped 5 bases, with 16 bases sitting between them. The germline gives CDR1 SGHTA, CDR2 FQGNSA. The CDR3 contains 15 residues. The CDR3 coding sequence is TGTGCCAGCAGCTCACCCACTGAGACTAGAGATACGCAGTATTTT. It translates to CASSSPTETRDTQYF.

The chain has TRBV5-4 and TRBJ1-1; no definite D call. CDR1 SGHNT and CDR2 YYREEE come from the germline V gene (reference sequence). Between the trimmed V and J ends, which lost 3 bases and 1 base, there was a span of 13 bases. The CDR3 loop spans 15 amino acids. CDR3 residues: CASSWSVKPNTEAFF. CDR3 in DNA: TGTGCCAGCAGCTGGTCTGTTAAGCCGAACACTGAAGCTTTCTTT.

The rearrangement uses TRBV2 and TRBJ1-3, with 11 bases that match TRBD1. Trimming at V came to 4 bases and at J to 3 bases, leaving 5 bases not matched to a gene. In germline, CDR1 is SNHLY, CDR2 FYNNEI. The CDR3 is 16 residues long. In DNA, the CDR3 is TGTGCCAGCAGTGGGGACAGGGGGTACGGTGGAAACACCATATATTTT. It yields the protein CASSGDRGYGGNTIYF.

V and J are TRBV6-1 and TRBJ2-3; D is ambiguous. Trimming took off 3 bases at V and 6 bases at J, with 13 bases between the two ends. CDR3 size: 14 residues. The V gene's germline CDR1 is MNHNS and CDR2 SASEGT. CDR3 bases: TGTGCCAGCAGTGACCCTTGGGAAGCGGATACGCAGTATTTT. Translating gives CASSDPWEADTQYF.

The V gene is TRBV19, the J gene TRBJ2-1, with 7 bases identical to TRBD1. Germline CDR1 is LNHDA and CDR2 is SQIVND (reference sequence). This CDR3 has 16 amino acids. The V segment lost 6 bases and the J segment 4 bases; nucleotides outside the gene matches: 12. The CDR3 protein is CASSDNRGKRYNEQFF. For the CDR3, the DNA is TGTGCCAGTAGCGATAACAGGGGTAAGAGGTACAATGAGCAGTTCTTC. Complete variable domain (other parts from reference TRBV19 and TRBJ2-1): DGGITQSPKYLFRKEGQNVTLSCEQNLNHDAMYWYRQDPGQGLRLIYYSQIVNDFQKGDIAEGYSVSREKKESFPLTVTSAQKNPTAFYLCASSDNRGKRYNEQFFGPGTRLTVL.

The chain couples TRBV27 to TRBJ1-2; D remains unclear. The CDR3 spans 15 residues. Trimming removed 3 bases at V and 4 bases at J, with 15 bases between. The V gene's germline CDR1 is MNHEY and CDR2 SMNVEV (reference sequence). The CDR3: CASSLADPSVYGYTF. The CDR3 DNA sequence: TGTGCCAGCAGTTTGGCAGACCCATCTGTCTATGGCTACACCTTC.

The chain uses TRBV28 and TRBJ1-4; D not resolved. Germline CDR1 and CDR2: MDHEN and SYDVKM. V lost 5 bases to trimming and J lost 7 bases, with 14 bases between them. The CDR3 is 14 residues long. CDR3 sequence reads: CASSQSGIGEKLFF. The CDR3 DNA is TGTGCCAGCAGTCAGTCTGGGATAGGTGAAAAACTGTTTTTT.

V usage is TRBV7-9 and J usage is TRBJ1-3, with unresolved D. Trimming left V 8 bases short and J 2 bases short, with 10 bases between. The CDR3 length is 13 residues. From germline, CDR1 is SEHNR and CDR2 FQNEAQ (reference sequence). CDR3 amino acids: CASQPATGNTIYF. DNA for the CDR3: TGTGCCAGCCAACCCGCGACTGGAAACACCATATATTTT.

V is TRBV5-4 and J is TRBJ2-3; 7 bases map to TRBD1. This CDR3 region has 15 residues. Trimming cost V 10 bases and J 0 bases; bases outside gene matches: 11. Germline-derived CDR1 and CDR2 are SGHNT and YYREEE (reference sequence). The CDR3 DNA is TGTGCCTACAGAGGGGGCCCCCTTAGCACAGATACGCAGTATTTT. It specifies CAYRGGPLSTDTQYF.

The CDR3 is CASSYRAQLLAKNIQYF. In nucleotides, the CDR3 is TGTGCCAGCAGCTACAGGGCCCAACTTCTAGCCAAAAACATTCAGTACTTC. This chain connects TRBV7-6 to TRBJ2-4, with a possible D match to TRBD1 (6 bases). The CDR3 sequence is 17 residues long. Per the germline V gene, CDR1 is SGHVS and CDR2 is FNYEAQ. The V end lost 4 bases, the J end lost 0 bases, and 16 bases lay between the germline ends.

The chain links TRBV5-6 to TRBJ1-1; D unresolved. V lost 3 bases to trimming and J lost 2 bases, with 14 bases between them. The CDR3 totals 15 residues. Germline V lookup: CDR1 SGHDT, CDR2 YYEEEE. CDR3 sequence: CASSSDSGLNTEAFF. Written as DNA, the CDR3 is TGTGCCAGCAGCTCTGATTCCGGGCTAAACACTGAAGCTTTCTTT. The variable domain in full, completed from reference TRBV5-6 and TRBJ1-1, reads DAGVTQSPTHLIKTRGQQVTLRCSPKSGHDTVSWYQQALGQGPQFIFQYYEEEERQRGNFPDRFSGHQFPNYSSELNVNALLLGDSALYLCASSSDSGLNTEAFFGQGTRLTVV.